The present T cell receptor beta chain was sequenced within a study of control samples from healthy donors and cancer patients. Sequencing used immunoSEQ multiplex PCR; TCRdb keeps in-frame clones, though not all of them. Of about 77,000 clones in the sample, 85% to 95% were seen once. The sequence was obtained from a woman aged 55-69 years in good health. The sample comprised blood.

This CDR3 is CATSENPGTSGPQETQYF. CDR3 in DNA: TGTGCCACCAGTGAAAATCCCGGGACTAGCGGGCCACAAGAGACCCAGTACTTC. The gene calls are TRBV24-1 and TRBJ2-5; TRBD2 agrees at 12 bases. This CDR3 has 18 residues. Looked up from germline, CDR1 is KGHDR and CDR2 is SFDVKD. The V segment lost 4 bases and the J segment 2 bases; nucleotides outside the gene matches: 10.